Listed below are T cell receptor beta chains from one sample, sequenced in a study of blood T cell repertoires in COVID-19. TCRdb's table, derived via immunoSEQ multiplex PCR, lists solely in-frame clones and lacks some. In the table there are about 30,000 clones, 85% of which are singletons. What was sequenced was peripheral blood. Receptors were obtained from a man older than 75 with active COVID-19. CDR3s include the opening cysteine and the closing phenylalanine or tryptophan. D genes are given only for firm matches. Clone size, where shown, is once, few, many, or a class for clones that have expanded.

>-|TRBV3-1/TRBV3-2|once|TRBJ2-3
CASSQTWRGGADTQYF
TGTGCCAGCAGCCAAACTTGGAGGGGGGGAGCAGATACGCAGTATTTT
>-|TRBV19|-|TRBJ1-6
CATGGRSNSPLHF
TGTGCCACCGGGGGACGGTCCAATTCACCCCTCCACTTT
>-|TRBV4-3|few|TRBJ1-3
CASSQAGNTIYF
TGCGCCAGCAGCCAAGCGGGAAACACCATATATTTT
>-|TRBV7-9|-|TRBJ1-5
CASPAGTRLNQPQHF
TGTGCCAGCCCCGCCGGGACAAGACTTAATCAGCCCCAGCATTTT
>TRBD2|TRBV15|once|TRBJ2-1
CATSFGLAGGNEQFF
TGTGCCACCAGCTTCGGTCTAGCGGGGGGGAATGAGCAGTTCTTC
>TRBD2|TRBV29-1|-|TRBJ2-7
CSVAGGALSSYEQYF
TGCAGCGTCGCCGGGGGGGCGCTGAGTTCCTACGAGCAGTACTTC
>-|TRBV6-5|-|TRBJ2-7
CASSYSRYSYEQYF
TGTGCCAGCAGTTATTCCAGGTACTCCTACGAGCAGTACTTC
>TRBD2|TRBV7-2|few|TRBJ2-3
CASSFARGGTDTQYF
TGTGCCAGCAGCTTCGCGCGGGGGGGCACAGATACGCAGTATTTT
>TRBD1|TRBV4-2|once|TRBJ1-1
CASSGQGAVMNTEAFF
TGTGCCAGCAGCGGACAGGGGGCGGTCATGAACACTGAAGCTTTCTTT
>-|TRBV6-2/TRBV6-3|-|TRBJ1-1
CASSSRHPLNTEAFF
TGTGCCAGCAGCTCCCGACACCCTCTGAACACTGAAGCTTTCTTT
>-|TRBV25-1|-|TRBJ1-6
CASSETGYGSPLHF
TGTGCCAGCAGTGAAACAGGCTATGGTTCACCCCTCCACTTT
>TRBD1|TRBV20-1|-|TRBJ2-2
CSASSRGLTGELFF
TGCAGTGCTAGTTCCAGGGGGCTTACCGGGGAGCTGTTTTTT
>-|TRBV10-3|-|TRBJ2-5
CAISESLPAEETQYF
TGTGCCATCAGTGAGTCACTACCGGCAGAAGAGACCCAGTACTTC
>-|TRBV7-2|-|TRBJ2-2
CASSPDPGTGELFF
TGTGCCAGCAGCCCTGACCCGGGCACCGGGGAGCTGTTTTTT
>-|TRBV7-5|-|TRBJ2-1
CVRSPGTSGTMRWSEQFF
TGTGTCAGAAGCCCAGGGACTAGCGGGACCATGAGATGGAGTGAGCAGTTCTTC
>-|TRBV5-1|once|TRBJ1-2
CASSLAGDYGYTF
TGCGCCAGCAGCTTGGCAGGCGATTATGGCTACACCTTC
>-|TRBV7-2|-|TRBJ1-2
CASQTLTGIGYTF
TGTGCCAGCCAGACCCTTACAGGGATTGGCTACACCTTC